Listed below are T cell receptor beta chains from one sample, sequenced in a study of regulatory T cells in long-lasting Graves disease. Via MiXCR, TCRdb re-called the multiplex PCR reads, giving one row per CDR3 protein. The repertoire holds about 310,000 distinct CDR3 sequences, with 20% to 25% as singletons. Sequencing used peripheral blood mononuclear cells (PBMCs), obtained when the disease was refractory, from a patient treated with antithyroid drugs. The source is a female donor with Graves disease. The CDR3 runs from the conserved cysteine through the conserved F or W. The D gene is left open where the match is weak. The listing skips clone size in some rows; elsewhere it reads once, few, many or a size class.

j_call | clone_size | v_call | cdr3_length | d_call | cdr3_aa | cdr3_nt
TRBJ2-3 | once | TRBV28 | 17 | TRBD2 | CASSSTLAGESTDTQYF | TGTGCCAGCAGTTCTACCCTAGCGGGAGAGAGCACAGATACGCAGTATTTT
TRBJ2-7 | few | TRBV6-5 | 16 | TRBD2 | CASSYSGGSRSYEQYF | TGTGCCAGCAGTTACTCAGGCGGGAGCCGCTCCTACGAGCAGTACTTC
TRBJ2-3 | - | TRBV3-2 | 16 | - | CAVPEASGRAADTQYF | TGTGCCGTCCCAGAGGCTAGCGGGAGGGCCGCAGATACGCAGTATTTT
TRBJ2-7 | - | TRBV19 | 14 | - | CASSWDSVSYEQHF | TGTGCCAGTAGTTGGGACTCCGTCTCCTACGAGCAGCACTTC
TRBJ2-7 | many | TRBV7-2 | 14 | - | CASSLVAGVGEQYF | TGTGCCAGCAGCTTAGTCGCGGGCGTGGGCGAGCAGTACTTC
TRBJ2-7 | - | TRBV3-1 | 15 | TRBD2 | CASSPGGRPSYEQYF | TGTGCCAGCAGCCCTGGCGGGAGGCCCTCCTACGAGCAGTACTTC
TRBJ1-5 | - | TRBV3-1 | 16 | TRBD1 | CASSQDTGASNQPQHF | TGTGCCAGCAGCCAAGATACAGGGGCTAGCAATCAGCCCCAGCATTTT
TRBJ2-7 | - | TRBV6-1 | 15 | TRBD2 | CAGSPLAGGWSEQYF | TGTGCCGGCAGTCCTCTAGCGGGAGGGTGGAGCGAGCAGTACTTC
TRBJ1-1 | - | TRBV10-2 | 13 | - | CASFSGLNTEAFF | TGCGCCAGCTTTTCGGGCCTGAACACTGAAGCTTTCTTT
TRBJ1-1 | few | TRBV2 | 14 | TRBD1 | CASSPRDRIAEAFF | TGTGCCAGCAGCCCCCGGGACAGAATTGCTGAAGCTTTCTTT
TRBJ2-7 | many | TRBV28 | 16 | - | CASSLDRDKSYYEQYF | TGTGCCAGCAGTCTTGACCGGGACAAGTCTTACTACGAGCAGTACTTC
TRBJ2-1 | - | TRBV12-3/TRBV12-4 | 15 | TRBD2 | CASSGLGGRAVGQFF | TGTGCCAGCAGTGGCCTTGGCGGGAGGGCCGTAGGGCAGTTCTTC
TRBJ1-3 | - | TRBV18 | 13 | - | CASSPPTGNTIYF | TGTGCCAGCTCACCACCTACAGGAAACACCATATATTTT
TRBJ1-1 | - | TRBV5-6 | 14 | - | CASSFGSGGTEAFF | TGTGCCAGCAGCTTTGGGTCGGGTGGCACTGAAGCTTTCTTT
TRBJ2-2 | few | TRBV7-3 | 20 | TRBD2 | CASSSPGPSGRAPNTGELFF | TGTGCCAGCAGCTCTCCGGGGCCGAGCGGGAGGGCCCCGAACACCGGGGAGCTGTTTTTT
TRBJ1-2 | many | TRBV7-2 | 13 | - | CASSQTGHYGYTF | TGTGCCAGCAGCCAAACAGGACACTATGGCTACACCTTC
TRBJ2-5 | many | TRBV24-1 | 16 | TRBD2 | CATSDASGSHQETQYF | TGTGCCACCAGTGATGCTAGCGGGAGCCACCAAGAGACCCAGTACTTC
TRBJ2-1 | many | TRBV2 | 16 | TRBD2 | CASSTGLAGFYNEQFF | TGTGCCAGCAGTACGGGACTAGCGGGCTTCTACAATGAGCAGTTCTTC
TRBJ2-6 | few | TRBV9 | 17 | - | CASSVAPVSPGANVLTF | TGTGCCAGCAGCGTAGCTCCAGTCAGTCCTGGGGCCAACGTCCTGACTTTC
TRBJ2-5 | many | TRBV28 | 15 | - | CASREWGIYQETQYF | TGTGCCAGCAGGGAATGGGGGATTTACCAAGAGACCCAGTACTTC
TRBJ2-1 | - | TRBV11-2 | 16 | - | CASSLGLILSYNEQFF | TGTGCCAGCAGCTTAGGACTCATCCTCTCCTACAATGAGCAGTTCTTC
TRBJ2-5 | many | TRBV30 | 14 | - | CAWSVLRGQETQYF | TGTGCCTGGAGTGTACTGCGGGGCCAAGAGACCCAGTACTTC
TRBJ2-7 | - | TRBV6-9 | 12 | - | CASSLMEYEQYF | TGTGCCAGCAGTTTAATGGAATACGAGCAGTACTTC
TRBJ1-6 | few | TRBV27 | 14 | - | CVSRQDSYNSPLHF | TGTGTCAGCAGACAGGACAGCTATAATTCACCCCTCCACTTT
TRBJ1-6 | - | TRBV7-2 | 17 | TRBD1 | CASSPTTGSSYNSPLHF | TGTGCCAGCAGCCCCACGACAGGGAGCTCCTATAATTCACCCCTCCACTTT
TRBJ1-1 | - | TRBV20-1 | 16 | - | CSATLWGGAGNTEAFF | TGCAGTGCCACCCTGTGGGGGGGCGCGGGGAACACTGAAGCTTTCTTT
TRBJ2-7 | - | TRBV5-5 | 15 | TRBD1 | CASSPSGTATYEQYF | TGTGCCAGCAGCCCTTCCGGGACAGCCACCTACGAGCAGTACTTC
TRBJ1-5 | - | TRBV28 | 15 | - | CASSLPEGINQPQHF | TGTGCCAGCAGTTTACCGGAGGGGATCAATCAGCCCCAGCATTTT
TRBJ2-2 | few | TRBV7-6 | 16 | - | CASSKRDSANTGELFF | TGTGCCAGCAGCAAGCGGGACAGCGCGAACACCGGGGAGCTGTTTTTT
TRBJ1-5 | few | TRBV5-5 | 14 | - | CASSLLVSNQPQHF | TGTGCCAGCAGCTTGTTAGTTAGCAATCAGCCCCAGCATTTT
TRBJ2-2 | few | TRBV10-3 | 11 | - | CAITGGGELFF | TGTGCCATCACAGGAGGCGGGGAGCTGTTTTTT
TRBJ2-7 | few | TRBV4-2 | 12 | TRBD1 | CANGDRNYEQYF | TGTGCCAACGGGGACAGAAACTACGAGCAGTACTTC
TRBJ1-4 | - | TRBV25-1 | 13 | - | CASRYGATEKLFF | TGTGCCAGCAGATACGGGGCTACAGAAAAACTGTTTTTT
TRBJ1-1 | - | TRBV5-6 | 12 | TRBD1 | CASNRGTTEAFF | TGTGCCAGCAACAGGGGCACGACTGAAGCTTTCTTT
TRBJ2-2 | once | TRBV28 | 11 | - | CASGTSWELFF | TGTGCCAGCGGGACGTCGTGGGAGCTGTTTTTT
TRBJ1-1 | few | TRBV6-1 | 15 | TRBD1 | CASSRQGAENTEAFF | TGTGCCAGCAGTAGACAGGGGGCGGAGAACACTGAAGCTTTCTTT
TRBJ2-2 | once | TRBV2 | 14 | TRBD1 | CATEGQGGTGELFF | TGTGCCACCGAGGGACAGGGCGGGACCGGGGAGCTGTTTTTT
TRBJ2-5 | few | TRBV4-3 | 17 | TRBD1 | CASSQEFDRVGQETQYF | TGCGCCAGCAGCCAAGAATTTGACAGGGTGGGTCAAGAGACCCAGTACTTC
TRBJ1-4 | - | TRBV5-1 | 15 | - | CASSLRWGANEKLFF | TGCGCCAGCAGCTTGCGGTGGGGCGCTAATGAAAAACTGTTTTTT
TRBJ1-4 | few | TRBV9 | 15 | - | CASTPTGNFGEKLFF | TGTGCCAGCACCCCGACCGGGAATTTCGGCGAAAAACTGTTTTTT
TRBJ2-7 | few | TRBV20-1 | 16 | - | CSARPINRDKPYEQYF | TGCAGTGCTAGACCAATTAATCGGGACAAACCCTACGAGCAGTACTTC
TRBJ2-7 | - | TRBV7-2 | 14 | TRBD1 | CASSATGGSYEQYF | TGTGCCAGCAGCGCGACAGGGGGCTCCTACGAGCAGTACTTC
TRBJ2-4 | few | TRBV7-2 | 15 | - | CASSLDRDRKNIQYF | TGTGCCAGCAGCTTAGACAGGGACCGCAAAAACATTCAGTACTTC
TRBJ2-7 | many | TRBV20-1 | 14 | TRBD1 | CSATPGTGAYEQYF | TGCAGTGCTACCCCCGGGACAGGGGCCTACGAGCAGTACTTC
TRBJ2-7 | many | TRBV12-3/TRBV12-4 | 15 | TRBD2 | CASSFGSSGRYEQYF | TGTGCCAGCAGTTTCGGTAGTAGCGGGAGATACGAGCAGTACTTC
TRBJ1-1 | few | TRBV10-2 | 14 | TRBD1 | CASSYGQANTEAFF | TGCGCCAGCAGCTACGGACAGGCGAACACTGAAGCTTTCTTT